A single TCR beta chain is shown here with its context. CDR1 and CDR2 (germline): MGHDK, SYGVNS. CDR3 size: 16 residues. V was pared by 1 base and J by 7 bases, with 10 bases of the junction left unmatched. The data derive from a study of blood T cell repertoires in COVID-19. About the research overall: The samples span acute and convalescent COVID-19 from the United States, Italy and Spain.

Original processing methods: Estimated nucleated cell counts came from reference gene primer amplification. Libraries were prepared by immunoSEQ multiplex PCR; TCRdb keeps only in-frame clonotypes and omits some of them. V and J calls and clone size are given by that table; D and trimming were obtained from the DNA. This table has some 530,000 clones, 70% to 90% appearing once. This chain uses TRBV25-1 with TRBJ2-3; 8 bases match TRBD2. The sample consisted of peripheral blood. This receptor was obtained from a human donor in a cohort sampled during active COVID-19. The CDR3 DNA reads as TGTGCCAGCAGTGAATCGGGGGCTAGCGGGTGGAATACGCAGTATTTT. As protein: CASSESGASGWNTQYF.